The 24 T cell receptor beta chains presented below share a single source sample, sequenced in a study of blood T cell repertoires in COVID-19. The protocol was immunoSEQ multiplex PCR, while the TCRdb copy is restricted to in-frame clones and leaves out a portion. The data contain 97,000 or so clones, approximately 82% of them seen just once; the ten biggest clones take up over 9.5%. The specimen was peripheral blood. Source of these receptors: an older man with acute or convalescent COVID-19.

Here the CDR3 DNA reads TGTGCCTGGAACGGGTTCCCGAACTATGGCTACACCTTC. Its protein product is CAWNGFPNYGYTF. The chain links TRBV30 to TRBJ1-2, with no clear D. Trimming removed 4 bases at V and 2 bases at J, with 11 bases between. Germline CDR1 is GTSNPN and CDR2 is SVGIG (reference sequence). CDR3 length equals 13 residues.

This clone was detected a few times. The chain carries TRBV2 and TRBJ2-7; TRBD2 matches at 7 bases. The CDR3 sequence is 13 residues long. Germline assignment: CDR1 SNHLY and CDR2 FYNNEI. Trimming took 11 bases from V and 0 from J; bases not matched to a gene: 7. CDR3 protein: CAGGRDSSYEQYF. The CDR3 DNA is TGTGCCGGGGGGAGGGATTCCTCCTACGAGCAGTACTTC.

The chain has TRBV10-1 and TRBJ2-1, with TRBD2 identical over 10 bases. The CDR3 is made up of 16 amino acids. CDR1 and CDR2 from the germline V gene are WNHNN and SYGVQD (reference sequence). Unmatched junction bases numbered 8, after V lost 0 bases and J lost 9 bases. CDR3 loop: CASSESSALAGREQFF. The CDR3, as DNA: TGCGCCAGCAGTGAGTCTTCGGCACTAGCGGGGCGTGAGCAGTTCTTC.

In its sample, this clone was seen a few times. The V and J genes are TRBV5-1 and TRBJ1-4; TRBD1 might be the D (5 bases). CDR1 is SGHRS and CDR2 is YFSETQ in the germline V gene. The CDR3 covers 14 residues. Trimming left V 6 bases short and J 8 bases short, with 17 bases between. CDR3 region: CASNSGTGGEKLFF. DNA for the CDR3: TGCGCCAGCAACTCCGGGACTGGCGGAGAAAAACTGTTTTTT.

This clone was picked up a small number of times. The rearrangement joins TRBV6-5 to TRBJ1-2, with a tentative D call TRBD1 (6 bases). V lost 5 bases and J lost 5, with 15 bases in between. This CDR3 spans 14 amino acids. CDR1 MNHEY and CDR2 SVGAGI come from the germline V gene. The CDR3 sequence: CASSIRTAEYGYTF. CDR3 DNA sequence: TGTGCCAGCAGTATTCGGACAGCAGAATATGGCTACACCTTC.

CDR3 region: CASSEWRDRGHEQFF. The CDR3 nucleotides read TGTGCCAGCAGTGAATGGCGGGACAGGGGGCATGAGCAGTTCTTC. V gene TRBV25-1 combines with J gene TRBJ2-1; 12 bases are a match to TRBD1. The V gene's germline CDR1 is MGHDK and CDR2 SYGVNS. This CDR3 is built from 15 residues. Germline trimming cut 1 base from V and 8 bases from J; bases unmatched to any gene: 3.

The J gene is TRBJ1-2, the V gene TRBV29-1; 9 nucleotides line up with TRBD1. CDR3 length: 15 residues. Trimming at V came to 5 bases and at J to 4 bases, leaving 11 bases not matched to a gene. Germline V gene lookup returns CDR1 SQVTM and CDR2 ANQGSEA. For the CDR3, the DNA is TGCAGCGTTCGCACAGGGGGCGGTTCCCTCTATGGCTACACCTTC. Translated: CSVRTGGGSLYGYTF. Filled out from reference TRBV29-1 and TRBJ1-2, the complete variable domain reads SAVISQKPSRDICQRGTSLTIQCQVDSQVTMMFWYRQQPGQSLTLIATANQGSEATYESGFVIDKFPISRPNLTFSTLTVSNMSPEDSSIYLCSVRTGGGSLYGYTFGSGTRLTVV.

CDR3: CASSPYLGGRTDTQYF. In DNA form, the CDR3 reads TGTGCCAGCAGCCCCTACCTGGGGGGGCGGACAGATACGCAGTATTTT. The genes are TRBV4-2 and TRBJ2-3, with D perhaps matching TRBD2 (7 bases). This CDR3 has 16 amino acids. Trimming removed 4 bases from V and 3 bases from J, with 17 bases in between. The germline CDR1 and CDR2 sequences are LGHNA and YNFKEQ.

V usage is TRBV28 and J usage is TRBJ2-1; D may be TRBD2 (6 bases). The CDR3 is made up of 15 amino acids. V lost 5 bases and J lost 5, with 16 bases in between. In germline, CDR1 is MDHEN, CDR2 SYDVKM. The CDR3: CASSPGRKLDNEQFF. The CDR3 DNA reads TGTGCCAGCAGTCCCGGGAGAAAGCTGGACAATGAGCAGTTCTTC.

The chain employs TRBV28 and TRBJ2-5; 9 positions match TRBD1. With V trimmed by 6 bases and J by 4 bases, 6 bases remained unmatched. Per germline, CDR1 MDHEN and CDR2 SYDVKM. CDR3 length: 14 residues. The CDR3 DNA is TGTGCCAGCAGAACAGGGGGCAGGGGAGAGACCCAGTACTTC. Its protein is CASRTGGRGETQYF.

DNA for the CDR3: TGTGCCAGCAGGGGACAGGGGGCGGAGGGCTACACCTTC. This codes for CASRGQGAEGYTF. The rearrangement links TRBV27 to TRBJ1-2; 12 positions agree with TRBD1. With V trimmed by 6 bases and J by 8 bases, 4 bases remained unmatched. CDR1 and CDR2 (germline): MNHEY, SMNVEV (reference sequence). This CDR3 is built from 13 residues.

The rearrangement uses TRBV6-6 and TRBJ2-1, with a possible D match to TRBD2 (5 bases). Germline assignment: CDR1 MNHNY and CDR2 SVGAGI (reference sequence). The CDR3 loop spans 14 amino acids. The CDR3 DNA sequence: TGTGTCTCCAACCCGGGGAGCTCCTACAATGAGCAGTTCTTC. It is translated as CVSNPGSSYNEQFF.

The rearrangement uses TRBV7-8 and TRBJ1-6; TRBD1 agrees at 12 bases. After removal of 6 bases from V and 9 bases from J, the junction contained 6 bases not matched to a gene. CDR1 is SGHVS and CDR2 is FQNEAQ in the germline V gene. This CDR3 has 15 amino acids. In nucleotides, the CDR3 is TGTGCCAGCAGGGGGACGGGACAGGGGGCTTCACCCCTCCACTTT. Encoded protein: CASRGTGQGASPLHF.

The chain links TRBV6-5 to TRBJ1-1; D call uncertain. Trimming left V 2 bases short and J 2 bases short, with 6 bases between. Germline assignment: CDR1 MNHEY and CDR2 SVGAGI. The CDR3 consists of 13 residues. The CDR3 DNA reads as TGTGCCAGCAGTTACCCCGGTAACACTGAAGCTTTCTTT. Translated: CASSYPGNTEAFF.

The chain is built from TRBV7-2 and TRBJ2-1; TRBD2 matches 8 bases. This CDR3 has 19 amino acids. Per the germline V gene, CDR1 is SGHTA and CDR2 is FQGNSA. J gave up 0 bases and V 1 base, and 11 bases lay outside the gene matches. DNA of the CDR3: TGTGCCAGCAGCTTAGGGGCTAGCGGGCGGCCCCCCTCCTACAATGAGCAGTTCTTC. Encoded protein: CASSLGASGRPPSYNEQFF. The full variable domain, completed using reference TRBV7-2 and TRBJ2-1, is GAGVSQSPSNKVTEKGKDVELRCDPISGHTALYWYRQSLGQGLEFLIYFQGNSAPDKSGLPSDRFSAERTGGSVSTLTIQRTQQEDSAVYLCASSLGASGRPPSYNEQFFGPGTRLTVL.

The V gene is TRBV7-6, the J gene TRBJ1-1; 8 bases map to TRBD1. Germline CDR1 SGHVS, CDR2 FNYEAQ. The length of the CDR3 is 15 residues. Trimming cost V 3 bases and J 7 bases; bases outside gene matches: 10. CDR3 residues: CASSFDGRTGNEAFF. For the CDR3, the DNA is TGTGCCAGCAGCTTTGATGGAAGGACAGGGAATGAAGCTTTCTTT.

The chain has TRBV28 and TRBJ1-5; TRBD1 matches 11 bases. The trim removed 3 bases at V and 6 bases at J, leaving 10 bases unmatched. CDR1 and CDR2 (germline): MDHEN, SYDVKM. The CDR3 is made up of 17 amino acids. The DNA of the CDR3 is TGTGCCAGCAGTTTTGGGACAGGGGGGTCCAAGGTTCAGCCCCAGCATTTT. It translates to CASSFGTGGSKVQPQHF.

CDR3 residues: CASSFGGYTADGYTF. The CDR3 region has the DNA TGTGCCAGCAGCTTTGGGGGGTACACGGCAGATGGCTACACCTTC. The chain recombines TRBV7-3 with TRBJ1-2, with D possibly being TRBD1 (5 bases). The CDR3 is 15 residues long. With 3 bases removed from V and 6 bases from J, the gap between germline ends came to 17 bases. Looked up from germline, CDR1 is SGHTA and CDR2 is FQGTGA.

This clone appeared a single time. This chain links TRBV11-2 with TRBJ1-1, with a possible D match to TRBD1 (5 bases). The germline V gene has CDR1 SGHAT and CDR2 FQNNGV. V was trimmed by 8 bases and J by 1 base, leaving 14 bases between them. This CDR3 is 14 amino acids long. The CDR3 region is CASSQGAPNTEAFF. As DNA, the CDR3 is TGTGCCAGCTCCCAGGGCGCACCGAACACTGAAGCTTTCTTT.

V is TRBV5-4 and J is TRBJ2-1, with unresolved D. This CDR3 comprises 15 residues. Germline lookup yields CDR1 SGHNT and CDR2 YYREEE (reference sequence). V gave up 0 bases and J gave up 4 bases, with 11 bases separating them. DNA of the CDR3: TGTGCCAGCAGCTTGGTTCGTGGAGAGTACAATGAGCAGTTCTTC. Amino acids: CASSLVRGEYNEQFF.

The rearrangement links TRBV28 to TRBJ2-1; 10 bases agree with TRBD2. This CDR3 contains 15 residues. Germline V gene sequence: CDR1 MDHEN, CDR2 SYDVKM. The junction had 9 bases not matched to a gene; V was cut back by 5 bases and J by 8 bases. The CDR3 bases are TGTGCCAGCAGTGGAAGCGGGAGGGCCTTATATGAGCAGTTCTTC. Amino acids: CASSGSGRALYEQFF.

V usage is TRBV19 and J usage is TRBJ2-3, with D possibly matching TRBD2 (5 bases). Germline V lookup: CDR1 LNHDA, CDR2 SQIVND (reference sequence). V was pared by 6 bases and J by 2 bases, with 12 bases between. This CDR3 contains 14 residues. The CDR3 bases are TGTGCCAGTAGAATCCAGCGGCACACAGATACGCAGTATTTT. As protein: CASRIQRHTDTQYF. The full variable domain, in which reference TRBV19 and TRBJ2-3 provide the parts outside the CDR3, is DGGITQSPKYLFRKEGQNVTLSCEQNLNHDAMYWYRQDPGQGLRLIYYSQIVNDFQKGDIAEGYSVSREKKESFPLTVTSAQKNPTAFYLCASRIQRHTDTQYFGPGTRLTVL.

The chain is built from TRBV2 and TRBJ2-7; no clear D. Per the germline V gene, CDR1 is SNHLY and CDR2 is FYNNEI. V was shortened by 6 bases and J by 4 bases, with 4 bases between the two germline ends. CDR3 length: 10 residues. CDR3 sequence reads: CASSVYEQYF. The CDR3 bases are TGTGCCAGCAGCGTTTACGAGCAGTACTTC.

The gene calls are TRBV11-1 and TRBJ1-5; tentative D call: TRBD1 (5 bases). Germline V CDR1 and CDR2: SGHAT, FQDESV (reference sequence). Trimming took 2 bases from V and 3 from J, leaving 11 bases between them. The CDR3 loop spans 15 amino acids. CDR3 sequence: CASSLSGDYNQPQHF. In DNA, the CDR3 is TGTGCCAGCAGCTTATCGGGGGACTACAATCAGCCCCAGCATTTT.